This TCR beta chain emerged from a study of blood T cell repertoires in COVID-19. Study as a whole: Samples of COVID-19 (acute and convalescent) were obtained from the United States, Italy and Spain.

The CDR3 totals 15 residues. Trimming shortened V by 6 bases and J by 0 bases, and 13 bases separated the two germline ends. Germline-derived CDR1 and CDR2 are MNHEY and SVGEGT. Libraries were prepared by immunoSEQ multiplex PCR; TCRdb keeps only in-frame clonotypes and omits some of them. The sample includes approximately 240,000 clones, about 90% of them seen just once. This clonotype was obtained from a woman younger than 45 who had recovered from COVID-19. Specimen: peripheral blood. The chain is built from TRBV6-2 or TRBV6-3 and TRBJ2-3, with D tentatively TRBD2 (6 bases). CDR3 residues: CASSPRGFSTDTQYF. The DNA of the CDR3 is TGTGCCAGCAGCCCCCGGGGGTTTAGCACAGATACGCAGTATTTT.